Following are 20 T cell receptor beta chains from one sample sequenced in a study of blood T cell repertoires in COVID-19. Method: immunoSEQ multiplex PCR; TCRdb's copy keeps in-frame clones and lacks some. The sample records about 220,000 clones, around 81% being singletons. Sequenced sample: peripheral blood. The receptors shown here come from a woman aged 60-70 years with acute or convalescent COVID-19.

The chain carries TRBV10-3 and TRBJ2-2; 7 nucleotides match TRBD2. There are 16 residues in the CDR3. CDR1 is ENHRY, CDR2 SYGVKD, per germline. V shed 6 bases and J 5 bases; nucleotides not matched to a gene: 12. CDR3: CAISLEREGVTGELFF. The CDR3 DNA reads TGTGCCATCAGCCTCGAAAGGGAGGGAGTAACCGGGGAGCTGTTTTTT.

The chain uses TRBV6-5 and TRBJ1-6; D is uncertain. Trimming removed 4 bases from V and 8 bases from J, with 9 bases in between. This CDR3 is built from 13 residues. Germline CDR1 reads MNHEY; CDR2 reads SVGAGI. CDR3 in DNA: TGTGCCAGCAGTTGGGCCGCCCATTCACCCCTCCACTTT. Translating it yields CASSWAAHSPLHF.

V and J are TRBV9 and TRBJ2-2; 11 bases agree with TRBD1. This CDR3 comprises 16 residues. The germline V gene encodes CDR1 SGDLS and CDR2 YYNGEE. The J segment lost 2 bases and the V segment lost 2 bases, leaving 2 bases of the junction unmatched. The CDR3 here is CASSVGTGGNTGELFF. The DNA for the CDR3 is TGTGCCAGCAGCGTGGGGACAGGGGGAAACACCGGGGAGCTGTTTTTT.

The chain links TRBV2 to TRBJ2-7; TRBD2 agrees at 14 bases. The germline V gene encodes CDR1 SNHLY and CDR2 FYNNEI. The ends lost 6 bases at V and 1 base at J; junction bases unmatched: 8. The CDR3 totals 17 residues. This chain's CDR3 is CASSPGTSGRDSYEQYF. The CDR3 DNA is TGTGCCAGCAGCCCCGGGACTAGCGGGAGAGATTCCTACGAGCAGTACTTC. Combining the CDR3 with reference TRBV2 and TRBJ2-7 gives the whole variable domain EPEVTQTPSHQVTQMGQEVILRCVPISNHLYFYWYRQILGQKVEFLVSFYNNEISEKSEIFDDQFSVERPDGSNFTLKIRSTKLEDSAMYFCASSPGTSGRDSYEQYFGPGTRLTVT.

V is TRBV5-1 and J is TRBJ2-1, with 11 bases lining up with TRBD2. The J segment lost 6 bases and the V segment lost 5 bases, leaving 4 bases of the junction unmatched. The CDR3 consists of 14 residues. CDR1 and CDR2 from the germline V gene are SGHRS and YFSETQ. CDR3 nucleotide sequence: TGCGCCAGCAGGTCTGGACTAGCGGGCAATGAGCAGTTCTTC. Encoded protein: CASRSGLAGNEQFF.

The chain uses TRBV19 and TRBJ1-2, with D perhaps matching TRBD1 (6 bases). V dropped 7 bases and J dropped 6 bases, with 21 bases sitting between them. Germline V gene data show CDR1 as LNHDA and CDR2 as SQIVND (reference sequence). The CDR3 runs 15 residues. This chain's CDR3 is CASTVRAGALNGYTF. In DNA form, the CDR3 reads TGTGCCAGTACCGTCAGGGCAGGGGCCCTTAATGGCTACACCTTC. Supplemented by reference TRBV19 and TRBJ1-2, the full variable domain reads DGGITQSPKYLFRKEGQNVTLSCEQNLNHDAMYWYRQDPGQGLRLIYYSQIVNDFQKGDIAEGYSVSREKKESFPLTVTSAQKNPTAFYLCASTVRAGALNGYTFGSGTRLTVV.

The rearrangement uses TRBV5-1 and TRBJ1-2, with 11 bases identical to TRBD1. With 4 bases clipped from V and 7 bases from J, the junction kept 6 bases outside the gene matches. The CDR3 length is 14 residues. Germline CDR1 and CDR2: SGHRS and YFSETQ. The CDR3 sequence is CASSVGQGALGYTF. CDR3 in DNA: TGCGCCAGCAGCGTCGGACAGGGGGCGCTTGGCTACACCTTC.

This chain connects TRBV28 to TRBJ2-7, with 7 bases matching TRBD2. Germline CDR1 reads MDHEN; CDR2 reads SYDVKM. This CDR3 spans 15 amino acids. V was clipped by 8 bases and J by 5 bases; unmatched bases: 15. The CDR3 coding sequence is TGTGCCAGCGTCCCCCAGCGGGGCATCAACCACGAGCAGTACTTC. Its translation: CASVPQRGINHEQYF.

The chain carries TRBV7-3 and TRBJ1-4; possibly TRBD1 for D (6 bases). Looked up from germline, CDR1 is SGHTA and CDR2 is FQGTGA. V was shortened by 5 bases and J by 6 bases, with 16 bases between the two germline ends. CDR3 length: 15 residues. The DNA for the CDR3 is TGTGCCAGCAGCCCACACAGGGTAGGGTATGAAAAACTGTTTTTT. Translated: CASSPHRVGYEKLFF.

As concerns this clone: The same CDR3 can be traced to other DNA sequences in this sample. The rearrangement joins TRBV5-1 to TRBJ2-1; D gene ambiguous. Trimming left V 4 bases short and J 3 bases short, with 2 bases between. Germline CDR1 reads SGHRS; CDR2 reads YFSETQ. This CDR3 is built from 11 residues. The CDR3 here is CASSLYNEQFF. The DNA for the CDR3 is TGCGCCAGCAGCCTCTACAATGAGCAGTTCTTC. Looking up the rest from reference TRBV5-1 and TRBJ2-1 gives the full variable domain: KAGVTQTPRYLIKTRGQQVTLSCSPISGHRSVSWYQQTPGQGLQFLFEYFSETQRNKGNFPGRFSGRQFSNSRSEMNVSTLELGDSALYLCASSLYNEQFFGPGTRLTVL.

V and J are TRBV6-5 and TRBJ2-1; possibly TRBD1 for D (8 bases). V lost 6 bases to trimming and J lost 8 bases, with 20 bases between them. The CDR3 runs to 15 residues. The germline CDR1 and CDR2 sequences are MNHEY and SVGAGI. Written as DNA, the CDR3 is TGTGCCAGCAGGCACAGGGGGGGTAGTCTCGATGAGCAGTTCTTC. Protein: CASRHRGGSLDEQFF.

The gene calls are TRBV7-2 and TRBJ2-2, with 13 bases that match TRBD2. J gave up 3 bases and V 8 bases, and 3 bases lay outside the gene matches. Germline CDR1 reads SGHTA; CDR2 reads FQGNSA. The CDR3 runs 15 residues. DNA of the CDR3: TGTGCCAGCGGACTAGCGGGGGTGGACACCGGGGAGCTGTTTTTT. This gives the protein CASGLAGVDTGELFF.

The V and J genes are TRBV29-1 and TRBJ1-1; TRBD1 matches 9 bases. The CDR3 has 14 amino acids. Germline V gene lookup returns CDR1 SQVTM and CDR2 ANQGSEA. The ends lost 2 bases at V and 5 bases at J; junction bases unmatched: 6. The CDR3 nucleotides read TGCAGCGTTGAATATGGGACAGGGTCTACTGAAGCTTTCTTT. Protein: CSVEYGTGSTEAFF.

This clone was seen ten or more times. The genes are TRBV19 and TRBJ2-7; TRBD1 agrees at 7 bases. The length of the CDR3 is 13 residues. The J segment lost 4 bases and the V segment lost 0 bases, leaving 0 bases of the junction unmatched. Germline loops: CDR1 LNHDA, CDR2 SQIVND (reference sequence). DNA of the CDR3: TGTGCCAGTAGTATAGAGGGACAGTACGAGCAGTACTTC. Protein sequence: CASSIEGQYEQYF.

The genes are TRBV18 and TRBJ2-3; TRBD2 agrees at 10 bases. The germline V gene has CDR1 KGHSH and CDR2 LQKENI. V lost 5 bases, J lost 2 bases, and 7 bases stayed unmatched. The CDR3 runs to 16 residues. The CDR3 reads CASSTIAGGSTDTQYF. The CDR3 DNA reads as TGTGCCAGCTCAACCATAGCGGGGGGCTCCACAGATACGCAGTATTTT.

This sequence joins TRBV15 and TRBJ1-2; TRBD1 is a possible D gene (5 bases). CDR1 is LNHNV, CDR2 YYDKDF, per germline (reference sequence). This CDR3 has 15 residues. V dropped 5 bases and J dropped 8 bases, with 21 bases sitting between them. The CDR3 bases are TGTGCCACCAGCCCAGATCGGGGGAAGGAGTGGGGCTACACCTTC. Its translation: CATSPDRGKEWGYTF.

The rearrangement links TRBV6-5 to TRBJ2-1; 11 bases fit TRBD2. There are 15 residues in the CDR3. Germline CDR1 is MNHEY and CDR2 is SVGAGI. The trim removed 6 bases at V and 10 bases at J, leaving 11 bases unmatched. The CDR3 DNA reads as TGTGCCAGCAGGGACTCTAGCGGGGGGACCCGGGAGCAGTTCTTC. Its translation: CASRDSSGGTREQFF.

CDR3 coding DNA: TGTGCAAGTCGCTATCACTCAGATACGCAGTATTTT. Its translation is CASRYHSDTQYF. The rearrangement uses TRBV12-2 and TRBJ2-3; no check of the table's D call, TRBD2, against the DNA was made. TRBV12-2 is deemed a pseudogene. There are 12 residues in the CDR3.

The V and J genes are TRBV9 and TRBJ1-1; 7 nucleotides agree with TRBD1. Germline assignment: CDR1 SGDLS and CDR2 YYNGEE. Trimming removed 4 bases from V and 7 bases from J; junction bases left unmatched: 7. The CDR3 contains 13 residues. CDR3 nucleotides: TGTGCCAGCAGCCTGCGACAGGGTGGTGAAGCTTTCTTT. This gives the protein CASSLRQGGEAFF. The full variable domain, in which reference TRBV9 and TRBJ1-1 provide the parts outside the CDR3, is DSGVTQTPKHLITATGQRVTLRCSPRSGDLSVYWYQQSLDQGLQFLIQYYNGEERAKGNILERFSAQQFPDLHSELNLSSLELGDSALYFCASSLRQGGEAFFGQGTRLTVV.

The rearrangement links TRBV5-5 to TRBJ1-2, with TRBD1 identical over 12 bases. The CDR3 contains 15 residues. Germline V lookup: CDR1 SGHKS, CDR2 YYEKEE (reference sequence). V gave up 3 bases and J gave up 5 bases; unmatched junction bases: 5. The CDR3 DNA reads as TGTGCCAGCAGCTGGGGACAGGGGGCTGGATATGGCTACACCTTC. It encodes CASSWGQGAGYGYTF.